This T cell receptor beta chain was captured in a study of blood T cell repertoires in COVID-19. The assay was immunoSEQ multiplex PCR, and TCRdb's table has in-frame clones only and misses some. The sample lists a few hundred thousand clones, about 90% occurring once. This clone appeared a few times. The sequencing sample was made of PBMCs or T cells enriched from blood (not recorded which). The TCR originated in a woman aged 45-60 years who had been exposed to COVID-19.

As DNA, the CDR3 is TGTGCCACCAGCACTAGGACTGGAGGCTACACCTTC. It codes for CATSTRTGGYTF. J is TRBJ1-2 and V is TRBV15; no clear D gene. V was cut by 4 bases and J by 8 bases, with 11 bases left in between. This CDR3 contains 12 residues. The germline gives CDR1 LNHNV, CDR2 YYDKDF (reference sequence).